A selection of T cell receptor beta chains follows, all from one sample in a study of blood T cell repertoires in COVID-19. The protocol was immunoSEQ multiplex PCR, while the TCRdb copy is restricted to in-frame clones and leaves out a portion. This table holds around 100,000 clones, about 88% found once. Input material: peripheral blood. These receptors were obtained from a man aged 40-50 years with acute or convalescent COVID-19. CDR3s include the opening cysteine and the closing phenylalanine or tryptophan. Fields, in order: V gene, clone size, CDR3 length, J gene, D gene, CDR3 DNA, CDR3 protein. A D gene is named only where the DNA matches it firmly. Size is omitted from some rows. Given values are once, few, many or a class for expanded clones.

TRBV28	-	14	TRBJ1-1	TRBD1	TGTGCCAGCAGTTTAGGGACAGTGAACACTGAAGCTTTCTTT	CASSLGTVNTEAFF
TRBV7-8	-	15	TRBJ2-3	TRBD1	TGTGCCAGCAGCTCCCGGGACAGGGTACCAGATACGCAGTATTTT	CASSSRDRVPDTQYF
TRBV5-1	-	14	TRBJ2-5	-	TGCGCCAGCCTCCAAAGTCCAGGGGATGAGACCCAGTACTTC	CASLQSPGDETQYF
TRBV6-5	-	14	TRBJ2-2	-	TGTGCCGCCCGAAAACAGGGAAACACCGGGGAGCTGTTTTTT	CAARKQGNTGELFF
TRBV19	-	15	TRBJ2-1	-	TGTGCCAGTAGTATGACTACCATGTCGGGATATGAGCAGTTCTTC	CASSMTTMSGYEQFF
TRBV4-2	-	16	TRBJ2-3	TRBD2	TGTGCCAGCAGCCTTCGGGGACTAGCGAGCACAGATACGCAGTATTTT	CASSLRGLASTDTQYF
TRBV6-5	-	12	TRBJ2-3	-	TGTGCCAGCAGTTTATTAGGGGGAACGCAGTATTTT	CASSLLGGTQYF
TRBV15	-	14	TRBJ2-5	TRBD1	TGTGCCACCAGCGTCGACAGGGGGCAAGAGACCCAGTACTTC	CATSVDRGQETQYF
TRBV7-2	-	18	TRBJ1-3	TRBD1	TGTGCCAGCAGGGGTGCGGGACAGGGGGCAAAAACTGGAAACACCATATATTTT	CASRGAGQGAKTGNTIYF
TRBV6-5	-	15	TRBJ2-7	TRBD1	TGTGCCAGCAGTACACCGGGACAGGCCTCCTACGAGCAGTACTTC	CASSTPGQASYEQYF
TRBV2	many	14	TRBJ1-2	TRBD1	TGTGCCAGCAGTACACAGGGGGCGGGCTATGGCTACACCTTC	CASSTQGAGYGYTF
TRBV6-5	-	16	TRBJ2-3	-	TGTGCCAGCAGTTCACGGGCTCCGGCGGGTAGGGATACGCAGTATTTT	CASSSRAPAGRDTQYF
TRBV6-5	-	15	TRBJ1-2	-	TGTGCCAGCAGTAGGGACATCGGGACTAACTATGGCTACACCTTC	CASSRDIGTNYGYTF
TRBV19	-	16	TRBJ2-1	TRBD2	TGTGCCAGTAGTGTTAGCGGGGGGGCCCTTTACAATGAGCAGTTCTTC	CASSVSGGALYNEQFF
TRBV28	-	17	TRBJ1-5	-	TGTGCCAGCAGTTGGGGTGGGGCAGGGGTAAGGAATCAGCCCCAGCATTTT	CASSWGGAGVRNQPQHF